What follows describes a single T cell receptor beta chain. This entry is derived from a study of control samples from healthy donors and cancer patients. Assay: immunoSEQ multiplex PCR; the TCRdb copy retains only in-frame clones and omits some. The sample lists over 150,000 clones; 90% were seen once. This receptor was identified in a woman aged 50 to 60 in good health. Input material: blood.

The CDR3 loop is CAWSLGAATEAFF. Written as DNA, the CDR3 is TGTGCCTGGAGTCTGGGGGCTGCCACTGAAGCTTTCTTT. The J gene is TRBJ1-1, the V gene TRBV30; TRBD1 is a possible D gene (6 bases). The CDR3 has 13 residues. CDR1 GTSNPN and CDR2 SVGIG come from the germline V gene (reference sequence). Trimming removed 2 bases at V and 4 bases at J, with 11 bases between.